A single sample is the source of the 11 T cell receptor beta chains below, sequenced in a study of blood T cell repertoires in COVID-19 (dated by TCRdb to about 2020). The library was built by means of the immunoSEQ multiplex PCR assay. The table was pulled from immuneACCESS by TCRdb, which kept in-frame rearrangements only. Such tables lose some clones; where checked, under half of the loss comes from unresolved V genes, and the rest has no known cause. This sample is represented by about 70,000 clones; 80% to 85% of them were singletons. The biggest ten clones account for approximately 1.7% of the sample. Sequencing was carried out using peripheral blood. The receptor set was obtained from a woman aged 55-69 years with acute or convalescent COVID-19.

J is TRBJ1-1 and V is TRBV18; perhaps TRBD1 as D (6 bases). This CDR3 is built from 13 residues. The V end lost 5 bases, the J end lost 4 bases, and 11 bases lay between the germline ends. Germline CDR1 reads KGHSH; CDR2 reads LQKENI. This CDR3 is CASSTGQTTEAFF. The CDR3 DNA follows: TGTGCCAGCTCAACTGGACAGACCACTGAAGCTTTCTTT.

The chain joins TRBV11-2 to TRBJ2-7, with a weak D call TRBD1 (8 bases). The CDR3 runs to 14 residues. The germline gives CDR1 SGHAT, CDR2 FQNNGV. V gave up 5 bases and J gave up 3 bases, with 14 bases separating them. The CDR3 protein is CASSKNRGGYEQYF. The CDR3 DNA reads TGTGCCAGCAGCAAAAACAGGGGGGGCTACGAGCAGTACTTC.

V gene TRBV5-4 combines with J gene TRBJ1-3; D remains ambiguous. V was shortened by 0 bases and J by 0 bases, with 4 bases between the two germline ends. Germline loops: CDR1 SGHNT, CDR2 YYREEE (reference sequence). This CDR3 is 14 amino acids long. CDR3: CASSLEASGNTIYF. CDR3 nucleotide sequence: TGTGCCAGCAGCTTGGAAGCCTCTGGAAACACCATATATTTT. The whole variable domain, remainder taken from reference TRBV5-4 and TRBJ1-3, is ETGVTQSPTHLIKTRGQQVTLRCSSQSGHNTVSWYQQALGQGPQFIFQYYREEENGRGNFPPRFSGLQFPNYSSELNVNALELDDSALYLCASSLEASGNTIYFGEGSWLTVV.

This clone was counted between two and nine times. J is TRBJ1-2 and V is TRBV28, with 9 bases matching TRBD1. CDR3 length equals 15 residues. CDR1 is MDHEN, CDR2 SYDVKM, per germline. The ends lost 6 bases at V and 8 bases at J; junction bases unmatched: 13. In nucleotides, the CDR3 is TGTGCCAGCAGCCGGCGGCCGGGACAGGGTTACGGCTACACCTTC. It is translated as CASSRRPGQGYGYTF.

This clone was seen only once. V usage is TRBV6-5 and J usage is TRBJ2-1; 7 bases map to TRBD2. The CDR3 has 15 amino acids. V dropped 7 bases and J dropped 3; count of bases not matched to a gene: 9. Germline-derived CDR1 and CDR2 are MNHEY and SVGAGI. The CDR3 loop reads CASIQGLVGYNEQFF. The CDR3 DNA reads as TGTGCCAGCATTCAAGGACTAGTCGGCTACAATGAGCAGTTCTTC.

V usage is TRBV3-1 (or the pseudogene TRBV3-2) and J usage is TRBJ2-5; 8 bases line up with TRBD2. Germline values: CDR1 LGHDT, CDR2 YNNKEL (reference sequence). This CDR3 is 15 amino acids long. J lost 3 bases, V lost 2 bases, and 5 bases had no gene match. CDR3 region: CASSQTSRGEETQYF. CDR3 coding DNA: TGTGCCAGCAGCCAAACCTCGCGGGGGGAAGAGACCCAGTACTTC.

This chain joins TRBV6-2 or TRBV6-3 and TRBJ2-2, with D possibly being TRBD2 (7 bases). CDR1 MNHEY and CDR2 SVGEGT come from the germline V gene. V lost 0 bases and J lost 4, with 12 bases in between. The CDR3 loop spans 16 amino acids. The CDR3 region has the DNA TGTGCCAGCAGTTACTCCCGCGGGGGCCTCACCGGGGAGCTGTTTTTT. It encodes CASSYSRGGLTGELFF.

The J gene is TRBJ1-2, the V gene TRBV18, with TRBD1 as a possible D gene (5 bases). Germline V gene sequence: CDR1 KGHSH, CDR2 LQKENI. V was shortened by 0 bases and J by 9 bases, with 14 bases between the two germline ends. CDR3 length: 14 residues. The CDR3 DNA reads as TGTGCCAGCTCACCACCGGGGACTCCTCTTCGCTACACCTTC. Its translation: CASSPPGTPLRYTF.

This chain joins TRBV10-2 and TRBJ2-7; D might be TRBD2 (5 bases). There are 14 residues in the CDR3. Looked up from germline, CDR1 is WSHSY and CDR2 is SAAADI. V was trimmed by 0 bases and J by 6 bases, leaving 12 bases between them. Here the CDR3 DNA reads TGCGCCAGCAGTGAGTCGTCTCGGGGATCCGAGCAGTACTTC. This codes for CASSESSRGSEQYF.

This chain connects TRBV30 to TRBJ1-5; unclear D gene. This CDR3 is built from 14 residues. The V end was cut by 0 bases, the J end by 3 bases, with 9 bases between. Germline V gives CDR1 GTSNPN, CDR2 SVGIG (reference sequence). The CDR3 loop is CAWSVDGSNQPQHF. The CDR3 DNA follows: TGTGCCTGGAGTGTAGACGGGTCCAATCAGCCCCAGCATTTT.

This clone was detected a few times. This chain connects TRBV3-1 (or the pseudogene TRBV3-2) to TRBJ2-2, with TRBD2 matching over 7 bases. After removal of 4 bases from V and 1 base from J, the junction contained 9 bases not matched to a gene. This CDR3 has 17 residues. Germline V lookup: CDR1 LGHDT, CDR2 YNNKEL (reference sequence). In nucleotides, the CDR3 is TGTGCCAGCAGCCGCAAGCCCGGCGGGGGGAACACCGGGGAGCTGTTTTTT. Translating it yields CASSRKPGGGNTGELFF.